This TCR beta chain comes out of a study of cytomegalovirus exposure and HLA in healthy donors. The study, taken as a whole, reports: High specificity and sensitivity for cytomegalovirus status were reported for the classifier. Presence/absence results assume similar sequencing depth per donor, which may not hold. TCR beta V segments were, for the most part, productive about 87% or about 30% of the time in an earlier analysis. The study flagged about 150 TCR beta chains as cytomegalovirus-associated.

Concerning this clone itself: Its specificity is unknown.

V shed 5 bases and J shed 4 bases, with 11 bases lying between them. The V gene's germline CDR1 is MDHEN and CDR2 SYDVKM. The CDR3 has 13 residues. The study ran its PCR with 60 Vbeta and 13 Jbeta primers. Only in-frame clones appear in the TCRdb table, and some are missing; sequencing was by immunoSEQ multiplex PCR. The sample comprises under 170,000 clones, 79% of which are singletons, and roughly 6.8% rests with the top ten. The sequenced sample was PBMCs. This clonotype was sampled from a man aged 50 or older in good health and CMV-seropositive. The rearrangement joins TRBV28 to TRBJ1-1; maybe TRBD1 (5 bases). The CDR3 DNA follows: TGTGCCAGCAGTCCTCGACAGTTCACTGAAGCTTTCTTT. Protein product: CASSPRQFTEAFF.